This entry describes one TCR beta chain. These data originate in a study of OX40 agonist ivuxolimab in advanced cancers. The V end was cut by 5 bases, the J end by 7 bases, with 16 bases between. Germline CDR1 is SGHRS and CDR2 is YFSETQ. The CDR3 covers 15 residues. The method was immunoSEQ multiplex PCR; TCRdb's version includes in-frame clones alone and lacks a portion of them. This table has fewer than 45,000 clones, around 70% appearing once. Sequences were derived from CD4+ or CD8+ T cells sorted from blood, sampled in a trial of the OX40 agonist ivuxolimab. This sequence originates from an adult with an advanced solid tumor such as melanoma, head and neck, liver or kidney cancer. The chain employs TRBV5-1 and TRBJ1-6, with D perhaps TRBD1 (5 bases). CDR3 in amino acids: CASSYSTEANSPLHF. The CDR3 coding sequence is TGCGCCAGCAGTTACTCGACAGAAGCCAATTCACCCCTCCACTTT.